This T cell receptor (beta chain) was recovered during a study of PD-L1 blockade in urothelial cancer (TCRdb year 2017). Study-wide context: Every patient began therapy in 2014 and was given atezolizumab 1,200 mg intravenously every 3 weeks. About 85% of the 29 patients were males with bladder-origin urothelial cancer, and about 65% of the roughly 30 reported a prior smoking history. An ECOG performance status of 0 or 1 was recorded for the patients, and 0 to 3 prior chemotherapy regimens had been received by the patients. Blood samples were analyzed 3 weeks after the start of treatment (second dose) and 6 weeks after the start of treatment. A median of 141,255 T cells and 80,000 or so unique TCRs was obtained from blood samples, and a median clonality of 0.080 was observed. Somatic, immune and clinical correlates of response to PD-L1 blockade with atezolizumab in urothelial cancer were the focus of an exploratory multi-omic analysis. TCR sequencing covered pretreatment tumor samples and matched, serially collected peripheral blood taken before and after atezolizumab treatment. Durable clinical benefit was defined as progression-free survival longer than 6 months, and TCR features were also tested against progression-free and overall survival. In the same patients, pretreatment tumors underwent whole exome sequencing and RNA sequencing in addition to TCR sequencing. Some ten patients reached durable clinical benefit, while roughly 22 patients did not. Pretreatment blood TCR-seq was available for nearly 30 patients, at least one posttreatment blood collection was obtained for about 25 patients, and tumor TCR-seq was available for about 25 patients.

Broad study findings and their caveats: Small sample size (n ≈ 30) and many exploratory analyses mean the results are intended to be hypothesis-generating. Greater expansion of tumor-associated TCR clones in peripheral blood 3 weeks after the start of treatment was observed in patients with durable benefit (n of about 21, p = 0.022). Improved progression-free and overall survival was associated with having pretreatment peripheral blood TCR clonality below the median.

A total of about 31 patients with locally advanced or metastatic urothelial carcinoma, treated at Memorial Sloan Kettering on a trial protocol, made up the cohort. Peripheral blood mononuclear cells were collected pretreatment and during treatment, with between 1 and 8 total time points obtained per patient. The Qiagen DNeasy Blood extraction kit was used to purify genomic DNA from total PBMCs and tumor samples. PBMCs were collected pretreatment and during treatment, and were isolated and stored as previously described. The CDR3 goes from the cysteine to the phenylalanine over 11 residues. The DNA shown is the 33-base CDR3, in frame from base 1. The junction shows trimming of 7 bases on V and 1 base on J, plus 4 bases between the germline ends. Sequences SNHLY (CDR1) and FYNNEI (CDR2) are obtained from the germline V gene. To estimate absolute template abundance from read counts, synthetic TCR analog templates were spiked into each PCR. The immunoSEQ assay used bias-controlled V and J gene primers to amplify TCRbeta CDR3 regions from genomic DNA. Rearranged TCRbeta segments were sequenced at approximately 20X coverage. On the study's bioinformatics: Clustering was used to correct sequencing errors, and CDR3s were annotated against IMGT so that V, D and J genes could be assigned. Only productive TCRbeta rearrangements were used in downstream analyses, excluding out-of-frame or stop-codon sequences. Clonality was calculated as one minus the Shannon entropy normalized by the log of the number of unique productive sequences. Fisher's exact test with Benjamini-Hochberg correction, using a cutoff of adjusted p below 0.01, was how clones that differed between time points or between blood and tumor were identified. TCRdb retrieved this table from immuneACCESS and kept in-frame rearrangements only. Not all clones are present; in checked studies, unresolved V genes account for under half, and no reason is known for the remainder. V, J and clone size were drawn from that table, and D and trimming were deduced from the DNA. In all, the sample holds around 40,000 clones, and approximately 90% of those were seen once. The ten largest clones capture around 1.8% of the sample.

Details on this clone: Its antigen is unknown. Base qualities were left out, and no much larger clone turns up one base away. The same CDR3 also results from other DNA sequences found in this sample.

This receptor was identified in a man aged 60 to 69 with urothelial cancer. The sequencing used PBMCs, collected around atezolizumab (anti-PD-L1) treatment. The sequence links TRBV2 to TRBJ1-1; there is no confident call for the D gene. The CDR3 protein is CASTGNTEAFF. The base sequence is TGTGCCAGCACAGGGAACACTGAAGCTTTCTTT.